The 6 T cell receptor beta chains below come from one sample, sequenced in a study of neurological immune-mediated disorders. In TCRdb, the 5' RACE reads were re-called with MiXCR into one record per CDR3 protein. Of 70,000 to 90,000 distinct CDR3 sequences in the sample, 4.5% to 6.5% were seen once. Sequences were obtained from PBMCs. The origin of the receptors is a woman aged 25 to 39 with multiple sclerosis.

This clonotype was recorded at least ten times. This chain connects TRBV5-1 to TRBJ2-7; 10 bases align to TRBD2. Germline V CDR1 and CDR2: SGHRS, YFSETQ. The CDR3 runs 15 residues. Losses at the gene ends were 4 bases for V and 7 bases for J; bases not matched to a gene: 11. The CDR3 sequence is CASSTRGLAGGEQYF. The CDR3 DNA is TGCGCCAGCAGCACCCGAGGCTTAGCGGGAGGAGAGCAGTACTTC.

The chain has TRBV7-9 and TRBJ2-7; D possibly corresponds to TRBD2 (6 bases). Germline V gives CDR1 SEHNR, CDR2 FQNEAQ (reference sequence). Trimming cost V 1 base and J 3 bases, with 19 bases left between them. This CDR3 comprises 17 residues. The CDR3 DNA follows: TGTGCCAGCAGCTTAGATGAAGGAGGGCCCTCTCACTACGAGCAGTACTTC. It codes for CASSLDEGGPSHYEQYF.

There are many counts of this clonotype. This chain uses TRBV27 with TRBJ2-1; D not certain. Looked up from germline, CDR1 is MNHEY and CDR2 is SMNVEV (reference sequence). This CDR3 comprises 13 residues. Trimming removed 9 bases at V and 4 bases at J, with 13 bases between. The CDR3 sequence: CASRFTEYNEQFF. CDR3 nucleotide sequence: TGTGCCAGTAGATTTACAGAATACAATGAGCAGTTCTTC.

V usage is TRBV7-3 and J usage is TRBJ2-1; TRBD2 might be the D (7 bases). The CDR3 runs 13 residues. The V end was cut by 5 bases, the J end by 6 bases, with 11 bases between. Per germline, CDR1 SGHTA and CDR2 FQGTGA. In DNA, the CDR3 is TGTGCCAGCAGCCCCGGGGGGCCCAATGAGCAGTTCTTC. Its translation is CASSPGGPNEQFF.

At least ten counts were recorded for this clonotype. The rearrangement uses TRBV20-1 and TRBJ1-1; D gene ambiguous. The CDR3 is made up of 13 amino acids. The V gene lost 2 bases and the J gene lost 1 base, with 8 bases spanning the gap. The V gene's germline CDR1 is DFQATT and CDR2 SNEGSKA (reference sequence). The CDR3 sequence: CSARPSQNTEAFF. CDR3 coding DNA: TGCAGTGCTAGACCGTCCCAGAACACTGAAGCTTTCTTT.

This clonotype was seen ten or more times. The genes are TRBV15 and TRBJ2-2; TRBD2 agrees at 10 bases. The CDR3 is 18 amino acids. Germline values: CDR1 LNHNV, CDR2 YYDKDF (reference sequence). J gave up 5 bases and V 1 base, and 10 bases lay outside the gene matches. The chain's CDR3 is CATSRGSSGLATTGELFF. In DNA form, the CDR3 reads TGTGCCACCAGCAGAGGAAGTTCGGGACTAGCGACAACCGGGGAGCTGTTTTTT.